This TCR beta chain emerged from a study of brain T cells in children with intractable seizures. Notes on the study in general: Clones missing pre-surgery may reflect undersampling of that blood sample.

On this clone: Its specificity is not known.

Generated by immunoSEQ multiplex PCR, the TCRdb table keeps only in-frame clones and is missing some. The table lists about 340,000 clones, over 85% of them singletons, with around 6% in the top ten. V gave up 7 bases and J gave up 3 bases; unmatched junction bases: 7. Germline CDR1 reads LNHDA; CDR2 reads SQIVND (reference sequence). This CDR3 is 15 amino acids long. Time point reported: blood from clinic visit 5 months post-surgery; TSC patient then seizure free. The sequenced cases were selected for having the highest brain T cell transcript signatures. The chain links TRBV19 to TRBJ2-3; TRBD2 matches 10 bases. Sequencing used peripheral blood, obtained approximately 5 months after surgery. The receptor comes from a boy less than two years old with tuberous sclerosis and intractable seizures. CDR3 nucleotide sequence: TGTGCCAGTACTACCCGACTAGCGGGTACAGATACGCAGTATTTT. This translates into CASTTRLAGTDTQYF.